This T cell receptor beta chain was recorded in a study of shared clonotypes between healthy human individuals. Overall study context: Three plates were used per donor for CD4 naive, three for CD4 memory, two for CD8 naive and one for CD8 memory.

Only Caucasian adults living in Nashville, Tennessee made up the donor group. Libraries were prepared by immunoSEQ multiplex PCR; TCRdb keeps only in-frame clonotypes and omits some of them. The data contain about 1 million clones, about 74% of them singletons. Study-wide findings and caveats: Genetic and exposure-history diversity was limited by the few donors. For naive CD4 cells, roughly 5% of clonotypes were shared across a handful of donors.

Regarding this clone: Its antigen is not known.

Germline CDR1 is SGHKS and CDR2 is YYEKEE (reference sequence). The CDR3 spans 15 residues. Trimming removed 4 bases at V and 2 bases at J, with 13 bases between. Sequencing was done on a sample of memory CD4+ T cells sorted from blood. Subset denoted: CD45RA-negative fraction. The gene calls are TRBV5-5 and TRBJ1-3, with D unresolved. The TCR originated in a man aged 18 to 30 in good health. CDR3 region: CASSNDLGPGNTIYF. In nucleotides, the CDR3 is TGTGCCAGCAGCAACGACCTAGGGCCTGGAAACACCATATATTTT.